A selection of T cell receptor beta chains follows, all from one sample in a study of T cell changes during pregnancy in multiple sclerosis. Measured with immunoSEQ multiplex PCR; TCRdb has only the in-frame clones, and not every one. The sample lists about 38,000 clones; 70% to 90% were seen once. The sequencing here drew on CD8+ T cells from peripheral blood mononuclear cells, taken in the third trimester of pregnancy. Receptors were obtained from a female donor with multiple sclerosis, enrolled in a pregnancy study. Each CDR3 is given with its conserved first and last residue.

cdr3_length | v_call | cdr3_aa
13 | TRBV5-6 | CASSLAGAEPQHF
15 | TRBV19 | CASSILTGSYTEAFF
14 | TRBV27 | CASSFLRGTETQYF
20 | TRBV7-8 | CASSLGLAGAVKSSYNEQFF
14 | TRBV6-5 | CASSYVWPGSPLHF
14 | TRBV27 | CASSSGLYQETQYF
16 | TRBV15 | CATSRDPDRVNTEAFF
18 | TRBV5-1 | CASSLAPRMGSLGNEQFF
14 | TRBV10-2 | CASSVGTGINEQYF
15 | TRBV27 | CASSGGGTVYNEQFF
13 | TRBV7-3 | CASSLKLGGIQYF
17 | TRBV9 | CASSVLSGAMSTDTQYF
16 | TRBV7-9 | CASSPPRGTSSYEQYF
16 | TRBV5-6 | CASSHPEGTENTEAFF
18 | TRBV9 | CASSSSGQTSSGANVLTF
15 | TRBV11-2 | CASSRTTGSNTEAFF
13 | TRBV11-2 | CASSWGWYNEQFF
17 | TRBV4-1 | CASSQGPSGGVQDTQYF
13 | TRBV5-4 | CASSLVSGQEAFF
20 | TRBV27 | CASSRLAGVHPERGYNEQFF
13 | TRBV10-3 | CAISDGGGTEAFF
13 | TRBV5-1 | CASSYRANTEAFF
18 | TRBV27 | CASSPFGQGLSFAGGYTF
13 | TRBV6-5 | CATRAWGEHGYTF
16 | TRBV4-2 | CASSQDPGTGNEKLFF
15 | TRBV28 | CASSLQGEVSGELFF
13 | TRBV10-1 | CASSEGGNYGYTF
15 | TRBV30 | CAWSGDRELNTEAFF
14 | TRBV6-6 | CASSPDRGISPLHF
22 | TRBV9 | CASSVGSPPFRDSILTNYGYTF
14 | TRBV5-6 | CASSLKGISYEQYF
18 | TRBV4-1 | CASSQLSLSYDRGYEQYF
17 | TRBV2 | CASSEILAGENTDTQYF
12 | TRBV6-1 | CANGRGAYGYTF
16 | TRBV15 | CATRALSRLYTGELFF
20 | TRBV27 | CASSLLSPPSRGTNTGELFF
13 | TRBV27 | CASSFQGLGGYTF
19 | TRBV6-1 | CASSEEGWTAEVITYGYTF
15 | TRBV11-2 | CASSSTDSRARGDTF
13 | TRBV6-5 | CASSYYRNYEQYF
17 | TRBV10-3 | CAISAPLAGVNTGELFF
17 | TRBV5-5 | CASSLWDRVNLGYGYTF
16 | TRBV11-2 | CASSLAPKEDTGELFF
14 | TRBV6-1 | CASRWTELSYGYTF